Each of the 8 T cell receptor beta chains below was sequenced from the same sample in a study of T cells in narcolepsy (dated by TCRdb to between 2017 and 2018). Libraries were made using the immunoSEQ multiplex PCR assay. This is the immuneACCESS table as TCRdb keeps it, with only in-frame sequences that have V and J called. A part of the clones is gone; compared with another copy, unresolved V genes explain less than half, and the rest is unexplained. In this sample the table shows around 35,000 clones, around 83% of which occur a single time. The top ten clones comprise about 2.7% of the sample. The source material was CD45RA- memory CD4+ T cells from PBMCs. In light of the paper, this sample's cell subset or site label describes: memory T cells sorted ex vivo from peripheral blood. The source of these receptors is a human donor with narcolepsy.

The chain joins TRBV4-3 to TRBJ2-3; D is unresolved. Germline-derived CDR1 and CDR2 are LGHNA and YSLEER. The germline V and J ends were trimmed by 3 bases and 0 bases, with 10 bases remaining between them. The CDR3 has 15 amino acids. The CDR3 sequence: CASSQNLVSTDTQYF. The CDR3 nucleotides are TGCGCCAGCAGCCAGAACCTAGTTAGCACAGATACGCAGTATTTT.

This rearrangement joins TRBV28 to TRBJ1-2, with unresolved D. V was trimmed by 7 bases and J by 4 bases, leaving 19 bases between them. Germline V gene data show CDR1 as MDHEN and CDR2 as SYDVKM. The CDR3 is made up of 15 amino acids. CDR3 sequence: CASTRTPLGSYGYTF. Written as DNA, the CDR3 is TGTGCCAGCACCCGTACCCCCCTAGGGAGCTATGGCTACACCTTC.

This rearrangement joins TRBV28 to TRBJ2-7, with D perhaps TRBD2 (6 bases). The CDR3 contains 14 residues. The germline gives CDR1 MDHEN, CDR2 SYDVKM. Trimming removed 3 bases at V and 7 bases at J, with 16 bases between. CDR3 DNA: TGTGCCAGCAGTTTTACCGGGGGAAGTGAGGAGCAGTACTTC. Residues: CASSFTGGSEEQYF.

The CDR3, as DNA: TGTGCCACCGTGGGGGGCCCAACTCTCTCCTACGAGCAGTACTTC. It yields the protein CATVGGPTLSYEQYF. The gene calls are TRBV15 and TRBJ2-7; either TRBD1 or TRBD2 may supply D (6 bases each). Trimming left V 8 bases short and J 0 bases short, with 17 bases between. This CDR3 contains 15 residues. Looked up from germline, CDR1 is LNHNV and CDR2 is YYDKDF (reference sequence).

The chain links TRBV19 to TRBJ2-3; the match to TRBD2 covers 11 bases. The trim removed 5 bases at V and 5 bases at J, leaving 9 bases unmatched. The CDR3 sequence is 16 residues long. Germline V lookup: CDR1 LNHDA, CDR2 SQIVND (reference sequence). The CDR3 sequence: CASSGGLAVIEDTQYF. As DNA, the CDR3 is TGTGCCAGTAGTGGGGGACTAGCGGTAATCGAAGATACGCAGTATTTT.

The genes are TRBV25-1 and TRBJ2-3; 7 bases agree with TRBD2. V lost 2 bases and J lost 0; bases outside the gene matches: 11. Germline V gives CDR1 MGHDK, CDR2 SYGVNS. CDR3 length: 18 residues. The CDR3 region has the DNA TGTGCCAGCAGTGAACCCCCTCCGGGAGGAACAAGCACAGATACGCAGTATTTT. Translated: CASSEPPPGGTSTDTQYF.

This clone is a singleton in its sample. This sequence joins TRBV6-1 and TRBJ1-2; the match to TRBD1 covers 7 bases. The CDR3 is 13 amino acids. Germline-derived CDR1 and CDR2 are MNHNS and SASEGT. V lost 5 bases and J lost 10; bases outside the gene matches: 10. The CDR3 DNA reads as TGTGCCAGCAGTTCCGGGACAGCTCGTGACTACACCTTC. As protein: CASSSGTARDYTF.

This rearrangement joins TRBV15 to TRBJ2-1; D remains unclear. CDR3 length equals 14 residues. Germline CDR1 LNHNV, CDR2 YYDKDF (reference sequence). V lost 3 bases and J lost 3, with 9 bases in between. The DNA for the CDR3 is TGTGCCACCAGCAGGGGATACAACTACAATGAGCAGTTCTTC. Its protein product is CATSRGYNYNEQFF.